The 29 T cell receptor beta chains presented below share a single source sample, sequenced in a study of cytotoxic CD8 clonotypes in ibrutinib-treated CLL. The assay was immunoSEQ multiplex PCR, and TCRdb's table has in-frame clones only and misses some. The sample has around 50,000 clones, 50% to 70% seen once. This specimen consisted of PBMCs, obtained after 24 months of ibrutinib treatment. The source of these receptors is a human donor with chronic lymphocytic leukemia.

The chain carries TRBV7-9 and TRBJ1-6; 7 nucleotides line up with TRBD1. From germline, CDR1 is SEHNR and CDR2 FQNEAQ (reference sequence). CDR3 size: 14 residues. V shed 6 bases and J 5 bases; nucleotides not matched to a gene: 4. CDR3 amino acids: CASRPTGNNSPLHF. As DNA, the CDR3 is TGTGCCAGCAGACCGACAGGGAATAATTCACCCCTCCACTTT.

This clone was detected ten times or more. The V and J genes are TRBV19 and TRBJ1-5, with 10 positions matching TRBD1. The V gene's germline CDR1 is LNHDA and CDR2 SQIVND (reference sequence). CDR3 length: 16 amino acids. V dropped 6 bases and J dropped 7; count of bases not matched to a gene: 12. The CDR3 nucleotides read TGTGCCAGTAGCCGCGGCCGGGACAGGGGAGGACAGCCCCAGCATTTT. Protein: CASSRGRDRGGQPQHF.

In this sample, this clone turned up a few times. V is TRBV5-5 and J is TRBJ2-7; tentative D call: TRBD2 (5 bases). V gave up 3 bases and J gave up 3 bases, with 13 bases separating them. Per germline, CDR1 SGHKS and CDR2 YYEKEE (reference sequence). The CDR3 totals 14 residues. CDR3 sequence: CASSSRLSHYEQYV. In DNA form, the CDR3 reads TGTGCCAGCAGCTCCAGACTATCCCACTACGAGCAGTACGTC.

The CDR3 loop reads CASSPTAHSNQPQHF. CDR3 nucleotide sequence: TGCGCCAGCAGCCCGACAGCACATAGCAATCAGCCCCAGCATTTT. The rearrangement uses TRBV4-1 and TRBJ1-5, with D maybe TRBD1 (5 bases). The CDR3 loop spans 15 amino acids. Germline CDR1 is MGHRA and CDR2 is YSYEKL. V gave up 4 bases and J gave up 0 bases, with 10 bases separating them.

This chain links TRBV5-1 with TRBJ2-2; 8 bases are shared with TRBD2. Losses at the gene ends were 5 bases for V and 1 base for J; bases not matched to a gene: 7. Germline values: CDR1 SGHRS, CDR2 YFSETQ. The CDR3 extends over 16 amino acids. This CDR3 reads CASSPPGLGNTGELFF. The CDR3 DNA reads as TGCGCCAGCAGTCCCCCGGGACTAGGGAACACCGGGGAGCTGTTTTTT.

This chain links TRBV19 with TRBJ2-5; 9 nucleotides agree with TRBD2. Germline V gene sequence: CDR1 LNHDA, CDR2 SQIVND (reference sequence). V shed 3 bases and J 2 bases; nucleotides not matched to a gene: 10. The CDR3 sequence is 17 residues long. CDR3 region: CASSMGTGTSFQETQYF. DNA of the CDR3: TGTGCCAGTAGTATGGGCACCGGGACTAGCTTTCAAGAGACCCAGTACTTC.

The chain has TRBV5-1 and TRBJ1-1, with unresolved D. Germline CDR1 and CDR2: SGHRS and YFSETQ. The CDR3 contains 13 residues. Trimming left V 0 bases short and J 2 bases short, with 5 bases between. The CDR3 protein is CASSLVVNTEAFF. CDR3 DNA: TGCGCCAGCAGCTTGGTTGTTAACACTGAAGCTTTCTTT.

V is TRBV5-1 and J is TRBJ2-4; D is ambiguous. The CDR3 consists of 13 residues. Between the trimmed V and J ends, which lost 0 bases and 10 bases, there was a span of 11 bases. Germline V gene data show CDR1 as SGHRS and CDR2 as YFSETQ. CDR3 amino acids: CASSLVGNEIQYF. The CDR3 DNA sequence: TGCGCCAGCAGCTTGGTAGGGAATGAGATTCAGTACTTC.

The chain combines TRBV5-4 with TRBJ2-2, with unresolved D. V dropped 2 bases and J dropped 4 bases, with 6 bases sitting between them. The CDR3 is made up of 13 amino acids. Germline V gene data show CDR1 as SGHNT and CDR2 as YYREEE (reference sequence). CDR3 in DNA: TGTGCCAGCAGCTTAGGCCCCACCGGGGAGCTGTTTTTT. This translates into CASSLGPTGELFF.

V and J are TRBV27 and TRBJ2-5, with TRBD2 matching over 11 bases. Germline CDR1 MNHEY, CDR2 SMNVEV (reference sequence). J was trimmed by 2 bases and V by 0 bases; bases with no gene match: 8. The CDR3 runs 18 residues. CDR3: CASSLSYTSGGTQETQYF. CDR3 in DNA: TGTGCCAGCAGTTTATCGTATACTAGCGGGGGTACGCAAGAGACCCAGTACTTC.

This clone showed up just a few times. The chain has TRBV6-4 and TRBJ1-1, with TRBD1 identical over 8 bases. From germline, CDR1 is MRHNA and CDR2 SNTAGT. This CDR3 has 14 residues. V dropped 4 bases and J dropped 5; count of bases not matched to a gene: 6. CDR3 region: CASSVTGGRTEAFF. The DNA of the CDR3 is TGTGCCAGCAGTGTAACAGGGGGAAGGACTGAAGCTTTCTTT.

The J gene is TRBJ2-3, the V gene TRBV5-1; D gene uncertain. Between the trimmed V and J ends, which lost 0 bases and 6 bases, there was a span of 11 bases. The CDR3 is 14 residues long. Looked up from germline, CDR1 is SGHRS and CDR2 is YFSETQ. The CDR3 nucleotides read TGCGCCAGCAGCTTGGTTCCAGGAACGGATACGCAGTATTTT. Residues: CASSLVPGTDTQYF.

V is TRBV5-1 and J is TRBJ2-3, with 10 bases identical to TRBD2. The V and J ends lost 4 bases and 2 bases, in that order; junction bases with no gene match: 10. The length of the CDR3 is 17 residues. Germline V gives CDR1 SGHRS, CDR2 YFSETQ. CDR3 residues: CASSALLAGVLTDTQYF. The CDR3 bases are TGCGCCAGCAGCGCCCTTCTAGCGGGGGTACTCACAGATACGCAGTATTTT.

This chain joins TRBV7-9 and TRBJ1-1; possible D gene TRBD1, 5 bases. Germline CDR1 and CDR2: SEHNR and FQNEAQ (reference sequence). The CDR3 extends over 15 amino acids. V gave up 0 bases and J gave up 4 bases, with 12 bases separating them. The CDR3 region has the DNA TGTGCCAGCAGCTTAGCGCCGGTGAGGGGCACTGAAGCTTTCTTT. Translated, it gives CASSLAPVRGTEAFF.

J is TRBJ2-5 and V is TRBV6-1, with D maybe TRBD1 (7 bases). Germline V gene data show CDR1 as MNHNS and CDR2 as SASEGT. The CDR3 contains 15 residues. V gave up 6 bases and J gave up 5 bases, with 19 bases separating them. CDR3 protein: CASRRTGLAGETQYF. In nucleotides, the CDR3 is TGTGCCAGCAGAAGGACAGGCCTCGCGGGGGAGACCCAGTACTTC.

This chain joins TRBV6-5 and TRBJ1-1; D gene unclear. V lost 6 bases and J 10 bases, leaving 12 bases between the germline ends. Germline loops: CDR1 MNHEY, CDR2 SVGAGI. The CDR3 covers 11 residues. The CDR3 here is CASRNEFGAFF. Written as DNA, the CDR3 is TGTGCCAGCAGGAACGAGTTCGGAGCTTTCTTT.

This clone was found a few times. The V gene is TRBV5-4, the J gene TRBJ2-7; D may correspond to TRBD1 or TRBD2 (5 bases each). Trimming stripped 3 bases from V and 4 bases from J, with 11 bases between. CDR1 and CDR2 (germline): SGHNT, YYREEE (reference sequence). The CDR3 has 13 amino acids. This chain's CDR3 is CASSWAGGYEQYV. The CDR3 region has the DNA TGTGCCAGCAGCTGGGCTGGGGGATACGAGCAGTACGTC.

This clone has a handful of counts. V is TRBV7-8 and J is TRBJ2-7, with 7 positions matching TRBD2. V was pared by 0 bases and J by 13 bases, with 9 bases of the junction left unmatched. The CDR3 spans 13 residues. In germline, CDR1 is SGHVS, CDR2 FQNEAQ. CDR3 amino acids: CASSLAPSGTPYF. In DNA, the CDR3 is TGTGCCAGCAGCTTAGCCCCAAGCGGGACTCCCTACTTC.

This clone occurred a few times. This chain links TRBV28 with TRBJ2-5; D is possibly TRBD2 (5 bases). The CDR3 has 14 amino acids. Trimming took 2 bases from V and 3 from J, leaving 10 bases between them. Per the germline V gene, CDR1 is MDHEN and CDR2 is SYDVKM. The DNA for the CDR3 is TGTGCCAGCAGTTTAGGGAGTCACGAAGAGACCCAGTACTTC. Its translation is CASSLGSHEETQYF.

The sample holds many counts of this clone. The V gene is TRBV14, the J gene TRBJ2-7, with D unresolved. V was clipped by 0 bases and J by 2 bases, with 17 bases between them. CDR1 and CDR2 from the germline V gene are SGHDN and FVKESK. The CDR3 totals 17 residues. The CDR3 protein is CASSQDRARPGPYEQYF. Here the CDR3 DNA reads TGTGCCAGCAGCCAAGATAGGGCTAGACCAGGACCCTACGAGCAGTACTTC.

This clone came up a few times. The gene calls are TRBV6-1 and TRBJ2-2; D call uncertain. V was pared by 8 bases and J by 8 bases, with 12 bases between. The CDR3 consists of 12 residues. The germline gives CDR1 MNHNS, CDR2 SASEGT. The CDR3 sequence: CASSRVGGELFF. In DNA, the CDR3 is TGTGCCAGCTCCCGGGTAGGAGGGGAGCTGTTTTTT.

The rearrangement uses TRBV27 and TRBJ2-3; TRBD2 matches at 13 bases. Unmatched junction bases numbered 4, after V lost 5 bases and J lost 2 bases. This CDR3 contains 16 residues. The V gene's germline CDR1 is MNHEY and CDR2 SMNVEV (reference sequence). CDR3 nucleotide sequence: TGTGCCAGCAGTCAACTAGCGGGGGGGACCACAGATACGCAGTATTTT. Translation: CASSQLAGGTTDTQYF.

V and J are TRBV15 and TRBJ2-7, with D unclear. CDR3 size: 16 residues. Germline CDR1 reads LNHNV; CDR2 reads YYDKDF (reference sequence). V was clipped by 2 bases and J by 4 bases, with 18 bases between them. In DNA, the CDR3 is TGTGCCACCAGCAGAAGTAGTGACGTGGGGTCATACGAGCAGTACTTC. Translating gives CATSRSSDVGSYEQYF.

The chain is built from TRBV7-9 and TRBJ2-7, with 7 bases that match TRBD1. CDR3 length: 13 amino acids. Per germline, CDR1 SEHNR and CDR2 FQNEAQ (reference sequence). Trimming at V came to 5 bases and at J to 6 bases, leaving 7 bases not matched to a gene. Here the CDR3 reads CASSQTGSAEQYV. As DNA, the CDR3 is TGTGCCAGCAGCCAGACAGGGTCTGCCGAGCAGTACGTC.

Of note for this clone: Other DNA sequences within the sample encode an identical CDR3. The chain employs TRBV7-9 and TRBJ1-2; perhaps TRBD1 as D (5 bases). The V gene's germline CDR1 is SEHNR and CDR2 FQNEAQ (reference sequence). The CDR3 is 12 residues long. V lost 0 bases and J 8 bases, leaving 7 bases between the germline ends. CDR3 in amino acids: CASSLAGGGYTF. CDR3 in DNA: TGTGCCAGCAGCTTAGCTGGGGGGGGCTACACCTTC. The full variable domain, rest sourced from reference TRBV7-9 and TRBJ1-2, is DTGVSQNPRHKITKRGQNVTFRCDPISEHNRLYWYRQTLGQGPEFLTYFQNEAQLEKSRLLSDRFSAERPKGSFSTLEIQRTEQGDSAMYLCASSLAGGGYTFGSGTRLTVV.

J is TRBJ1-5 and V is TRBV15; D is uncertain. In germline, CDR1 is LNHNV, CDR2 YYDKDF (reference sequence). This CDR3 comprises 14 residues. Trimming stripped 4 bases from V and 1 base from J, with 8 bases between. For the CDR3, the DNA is TGTGCCACCAGCAAGGGTCAGAGCAATCAGCCCCAGCATTTT. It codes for CATSKGQSNQPQHF. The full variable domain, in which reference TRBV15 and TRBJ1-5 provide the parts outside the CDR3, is DAMVIQNPRYQVTQFGKPVTLSCSQTLNHNVMYWYQQKSSQAPKLLFHYYDKDFNNEADTPDNFQSRRPNTSFCFLDIRSPGLGDTAMYLCATSKGQSNQPQHFGDGTRLSIL.

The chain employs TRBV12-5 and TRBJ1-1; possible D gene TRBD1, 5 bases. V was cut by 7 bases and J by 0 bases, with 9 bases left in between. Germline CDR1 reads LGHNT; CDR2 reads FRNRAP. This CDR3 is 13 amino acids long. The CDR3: CASAKGMNTEAFF. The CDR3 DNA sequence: TGTGCTAGTGCAAAGGGGATGAACACTGAAGCTTTCTTT.

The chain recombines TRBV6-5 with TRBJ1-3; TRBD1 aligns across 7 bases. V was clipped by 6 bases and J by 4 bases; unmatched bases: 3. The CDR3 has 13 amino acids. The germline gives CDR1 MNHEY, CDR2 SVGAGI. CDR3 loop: CASSQGGGNTIYF. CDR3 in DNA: TGTGCCAGCAGCCAGGGGGGCGGAAACACCATATATTTT.

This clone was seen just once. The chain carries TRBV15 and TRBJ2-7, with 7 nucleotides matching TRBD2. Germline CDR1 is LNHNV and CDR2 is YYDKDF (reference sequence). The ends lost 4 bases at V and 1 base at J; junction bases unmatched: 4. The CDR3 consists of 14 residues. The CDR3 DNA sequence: TGTGCCACCAGCAACGGGGGGTTTTCCTACGAGCAGTACTTC. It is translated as CATSNGGFSYEQYF.